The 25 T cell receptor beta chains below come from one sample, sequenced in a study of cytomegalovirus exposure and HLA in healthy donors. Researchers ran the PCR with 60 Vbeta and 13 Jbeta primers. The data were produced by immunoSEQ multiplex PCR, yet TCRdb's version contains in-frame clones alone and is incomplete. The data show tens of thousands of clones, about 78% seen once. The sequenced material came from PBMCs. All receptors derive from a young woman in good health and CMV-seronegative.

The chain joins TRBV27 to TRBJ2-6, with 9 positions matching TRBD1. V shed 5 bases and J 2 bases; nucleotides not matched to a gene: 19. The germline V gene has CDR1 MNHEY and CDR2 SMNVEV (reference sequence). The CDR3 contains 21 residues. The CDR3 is CASSAFHPGQGDWPGANVLTF. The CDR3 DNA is TGTGCCAGCAGTGCGTTCCATCCGGGACAGGGAGACTGGCCTGGGGCCAACGTCCTGACTTTC.

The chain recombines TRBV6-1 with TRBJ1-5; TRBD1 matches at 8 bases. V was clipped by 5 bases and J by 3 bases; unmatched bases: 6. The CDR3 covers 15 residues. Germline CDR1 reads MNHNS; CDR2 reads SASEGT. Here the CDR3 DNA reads TGTGCCAGCAGTAGGGGACAGGCCGACAATCAGCCCCAGCATTTT. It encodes CASSRGQADNQPQHF.

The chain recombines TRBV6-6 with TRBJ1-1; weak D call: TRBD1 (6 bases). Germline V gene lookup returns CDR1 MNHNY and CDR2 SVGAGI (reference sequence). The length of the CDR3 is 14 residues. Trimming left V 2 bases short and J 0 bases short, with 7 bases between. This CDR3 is CASSYDRLNTEAFF. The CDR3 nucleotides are TGTGCCAGCAGTTACGACAGGCTGAACACTGAAGCTTTCTTT.

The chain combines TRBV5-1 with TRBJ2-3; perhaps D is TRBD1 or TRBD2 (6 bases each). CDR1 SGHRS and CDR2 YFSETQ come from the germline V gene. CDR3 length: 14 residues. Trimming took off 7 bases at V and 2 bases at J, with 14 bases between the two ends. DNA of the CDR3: TGCGCCAGCGCCTTGGGGGGCAACACAGATACGCAGTATTTT. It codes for CASALGGNTDTQYF.

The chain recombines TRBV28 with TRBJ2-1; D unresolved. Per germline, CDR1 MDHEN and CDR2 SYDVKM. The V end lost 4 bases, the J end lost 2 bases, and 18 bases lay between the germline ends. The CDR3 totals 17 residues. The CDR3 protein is CASSYPPIRKTYNEQFF. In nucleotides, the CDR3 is TGTGCCAGCAGTTACCCCCCTATCAGGAAAACCTACAATGAGCAGTTCTTC.

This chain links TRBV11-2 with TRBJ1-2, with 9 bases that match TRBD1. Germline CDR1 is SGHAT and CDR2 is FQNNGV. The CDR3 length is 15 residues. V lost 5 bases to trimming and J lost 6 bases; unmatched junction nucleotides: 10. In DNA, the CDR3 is TGTGCCAGCAGCACGCGGTGGGACAGGGCGAATGGCTACACCTTC. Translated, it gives CASSTRWDRANGYTF.

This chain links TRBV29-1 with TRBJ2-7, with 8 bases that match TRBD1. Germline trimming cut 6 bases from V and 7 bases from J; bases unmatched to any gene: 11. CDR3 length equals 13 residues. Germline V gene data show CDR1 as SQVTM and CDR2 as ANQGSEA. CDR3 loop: CSVPGQGMREQYF. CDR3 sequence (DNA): TGCAGCGTCCCAGGACAGGGTATGAGGGAGCAGTACTTC.

The CDR3 sequence is CASIPSGSETQYF. The CDR3 DNA sequence: TGTGCCAGCATTCCTAGCGGGAGTGAGACCCAGTACTTC. The chain joins TRBV2 to TRBJ2-5, with TRBD2 identical over 10 bases. The CDR3 covers 13 residues. V lost 7 bases to trimming and J lost 5 bases; unmatched junction nucleotides: 4. Looked up from germline, CDR1 is SNHLY and CDR2 is FYNNEI. The entire variable domain, with the rest obtained from reference TRBV2 and TRBJ2-5, is as follows: EPEVTQTPSHQVTQMGQEVILRCVPISNHLYFYWYRQILGQKVEFLVSFYNNEISEKSEIFDDQFSVERPDGSNFTLKIRSTKLEDSAMYFCASIPSGSETQYFGPGTRLLVL.

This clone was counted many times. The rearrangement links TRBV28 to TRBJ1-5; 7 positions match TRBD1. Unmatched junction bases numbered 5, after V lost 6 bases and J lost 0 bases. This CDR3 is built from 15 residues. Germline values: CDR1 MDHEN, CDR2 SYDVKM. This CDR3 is CASRSDRDSNQPQHF. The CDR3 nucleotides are TGTGCCAGCAGGTCAGACAGGGATAGCAATCAGCCCCAGCATTTT.

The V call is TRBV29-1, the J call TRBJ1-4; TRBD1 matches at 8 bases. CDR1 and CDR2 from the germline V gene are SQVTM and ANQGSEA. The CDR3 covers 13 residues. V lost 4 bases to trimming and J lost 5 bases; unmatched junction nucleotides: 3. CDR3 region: CSVAGQGNEKLFF. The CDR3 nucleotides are TGCAGCGTTGCTGGACAGGGCAATGAAAAACTGTTTTTT.

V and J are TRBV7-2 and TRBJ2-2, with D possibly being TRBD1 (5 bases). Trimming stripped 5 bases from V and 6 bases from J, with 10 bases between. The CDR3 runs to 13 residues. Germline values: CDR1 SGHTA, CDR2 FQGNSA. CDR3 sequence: CASSPRVAGELFF. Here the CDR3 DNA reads TGTGCCAGCAGCCCCAGGGTGGCCGGGGAGCTGTTTTTT.

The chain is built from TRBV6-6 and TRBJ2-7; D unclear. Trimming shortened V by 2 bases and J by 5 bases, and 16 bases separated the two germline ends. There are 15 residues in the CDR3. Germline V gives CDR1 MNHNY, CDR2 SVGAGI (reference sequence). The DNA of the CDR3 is TGTGCCAGCAGTTACCAAACAGAGTCGGAAGACGAGCAGTACTTC. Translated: CASSYQTESEDEQYF.

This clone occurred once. The CDR3: CAGRGRNTEAFF. As DNA, the CDR3 is TGTGCCGGGAGGGGCAGAAACACTGAAGCTTTCTTT. The chain employs TRBV6-1 and TRBJ1-1, with D perhaps TRBD1 (5 bases). Per germline, CDR1 MNHNS and CDR2 SASEGT. V lost 11 bases and J 2 bases, leaving 12 bases between the germline ends. This CDR3 has 12 residues.

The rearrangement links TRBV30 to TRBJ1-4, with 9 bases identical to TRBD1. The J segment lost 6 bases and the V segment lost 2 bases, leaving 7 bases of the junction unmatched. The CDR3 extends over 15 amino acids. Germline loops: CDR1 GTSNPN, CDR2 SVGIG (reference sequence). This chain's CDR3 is CAWSPWDREYEKLFF. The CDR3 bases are TGTGCCTGGAGTCCATGGGACAGGGAGTATGAAAAACTGTTTTTT.

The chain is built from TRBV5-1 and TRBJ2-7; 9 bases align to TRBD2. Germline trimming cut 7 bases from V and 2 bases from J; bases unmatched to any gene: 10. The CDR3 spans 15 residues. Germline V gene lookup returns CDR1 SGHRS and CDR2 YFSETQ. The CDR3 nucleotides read TGCGCCAGCCGTAGCGGGGGCCGAACCACCTACGAGCAGTACTTC. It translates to CASRSGGRTTYEQYF.

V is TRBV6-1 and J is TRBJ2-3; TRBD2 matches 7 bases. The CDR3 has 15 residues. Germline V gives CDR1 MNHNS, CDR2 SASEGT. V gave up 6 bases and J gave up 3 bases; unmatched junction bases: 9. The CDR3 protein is CASSKKRGLTDTQYF. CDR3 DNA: TGTGCCAGCAGCAAAAAGCGGGGTTTGACAGATACGCAGTATTTT.

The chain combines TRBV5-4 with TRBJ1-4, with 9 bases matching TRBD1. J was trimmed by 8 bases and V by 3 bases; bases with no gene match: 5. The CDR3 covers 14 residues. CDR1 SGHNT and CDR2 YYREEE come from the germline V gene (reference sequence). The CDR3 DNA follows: TGTGCCAGCAGCTCGGGACAGGGCGACGAAAAACTGTTTTTT. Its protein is CASSSGQGDEKLFF.

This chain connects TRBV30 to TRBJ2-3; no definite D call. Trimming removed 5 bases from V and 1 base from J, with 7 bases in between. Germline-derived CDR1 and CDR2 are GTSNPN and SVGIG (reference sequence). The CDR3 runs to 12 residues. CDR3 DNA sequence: TGTGCCTGGGGTCAGGGCACAGATACGCAGTATTTT. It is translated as CAWGQGTDTQYF.

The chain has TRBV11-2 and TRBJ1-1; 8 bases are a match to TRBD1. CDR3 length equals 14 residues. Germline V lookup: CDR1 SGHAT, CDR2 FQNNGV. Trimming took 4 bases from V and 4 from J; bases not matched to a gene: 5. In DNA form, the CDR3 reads TGTGCCAGCAGCTCGCAGGGGGCAACCACTGAAGCTTTCTTT. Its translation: CASSSQGATTEAFF.

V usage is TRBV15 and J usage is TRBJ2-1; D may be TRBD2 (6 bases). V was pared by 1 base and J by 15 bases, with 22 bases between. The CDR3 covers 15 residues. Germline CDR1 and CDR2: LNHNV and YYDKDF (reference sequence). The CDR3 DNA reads TGTGCCACCAGCAGAGGGACTACCGATACGACAAGGAGGTTCTTC. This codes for CATSRGTTDTTRRFF.

The CDR3 sequence is CASSLGGGGDYNEQFF. The DNA of the CDR3 is TGCGCCAGCAGCTTGGGTGGGGGAGGGGACTACAATGAGCAGTTCTTC. V is TRBV5-1 and J is TRBJ2-1; 7 positions agree with TRBD2. V trimming: 0 bases; J trimming: 3 bases; junction bases outside the gene matches: 6. The germline V gene encodes CDR1 SGHRS and CDR2 YFSETQ. The CDR3 has 16 amino acids.

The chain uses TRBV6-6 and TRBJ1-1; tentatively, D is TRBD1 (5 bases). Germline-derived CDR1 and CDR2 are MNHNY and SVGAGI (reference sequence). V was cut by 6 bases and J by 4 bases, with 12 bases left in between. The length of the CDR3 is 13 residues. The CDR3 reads CASSNRQFTEAFF. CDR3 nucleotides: TGTGCCAGCAGCAATAGACAGTTCACTGAAGCTTTCTTT.

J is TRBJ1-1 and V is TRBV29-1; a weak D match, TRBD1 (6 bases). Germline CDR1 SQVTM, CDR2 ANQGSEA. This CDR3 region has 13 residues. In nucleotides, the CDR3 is TGCAGTCCCACGGGGGCGGGGGGCACTGAAGCTTTCTTT. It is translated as CSPTGAGGTEAFF.

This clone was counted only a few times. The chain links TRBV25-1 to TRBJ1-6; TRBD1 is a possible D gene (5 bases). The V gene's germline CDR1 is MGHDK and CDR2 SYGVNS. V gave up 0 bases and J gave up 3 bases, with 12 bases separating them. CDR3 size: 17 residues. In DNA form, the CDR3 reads TGTGCCAGCAGTGAATATATTGGAGGGGACTATAATTCACCCCTCCACTTT. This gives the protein CASSEYIGGDYNSPLHF.

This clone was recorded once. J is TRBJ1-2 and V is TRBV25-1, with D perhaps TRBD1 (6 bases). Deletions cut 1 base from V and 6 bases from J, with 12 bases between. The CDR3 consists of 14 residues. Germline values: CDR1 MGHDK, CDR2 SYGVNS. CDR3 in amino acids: CASSEFKQGDGYTF. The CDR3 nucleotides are TGTGCCAGCAGTGAATTCAAACAGGGCGATGGCTACACCTTC.